This TCR beta chain was recorded in a study of blood T cell repertoires in COVID-19. Study-level background: Material from acute and convalescent COVID-19 was sourced from the United States, Italy and Spain. The analysed material was cDNA or gDNA that came from T cells, B-cell-depleted T cells, or PBMCs.

Trimming stripped 9 bases from V and 2 bases from J, with 11 bases between. The CDR3 has 13 amino acids. Germline assignment: CDR1 PRHDT and CDR2 FYEKMQ (reference sequence). In the original workflow: Amplification with reference gene primers provided the estimates of nucleated cell counts. Measured with immunoSEQ multiplex PCR; TCRdb has only the in-frame clones, and not every one. V, J and clone size are taken as reported in that table, and D and trimming were inferred from the DNA itself. Here the sample spans some 130,000 clones, around 73% being singletons. The chain links TRBV13 to TRBJ1-3; D possibly corresponds to TRBD1 (6 bases). Sample: peripheral blood. The clonotype comes from a man between 60 and 75 years old who had recovered from COVID-19. As DNA, the CDR3 is TGTGCCAGTGGGGGCAGGGCTGGAAACACCATATATTTT. It specifies CASGGRAGNTIYF.